This T cell receptor (beta chain) is from a study of lymphopenia after photon versus proton radiotherapy. General study points: After lymphocyte nadir, photon-treated repertoires showed oligoclonal expansion, especially CD8+ Temra. A bigger post-nadir fall in TCR diversity correlated inversely with survival time in deceased patients.

This CDR3 contains 17 residues. V was pared by 0 bases and J by 4 bases, with 9 bases of the junction left unmatched. The germline V gene has CDR1 SGHNT and CDR2 YYREEE (reference sequence). TCRdb's copy holds only in-frame clones and misses some; the assay was immunoSEQ multiplex PCR. The table has about 68,000 clones, approximately 90% seen once. Remarks on this clone: Antigen specificity is unknown.

Specimen: peripheral blood, collected from a patient treated with photon-based radiotherapy. The receptor was derived from a woman in her 70s with pancreatic cancer. This chain joins TRBV5-4 and TRBJ1-2, with 10 bases identical to TRBD1. The CDR3 is CASSLEPTGGFLYGYTF. CDR3 in DNA: TGTGCCAGCAGCTTGGAGCCGACAGGGGGCTTTCTCTATGGCTACACCTTC.